This TCR beta chain was captured in a study of T cell responses to AZD1222 COVID-19 vaccine. General study findings and limits: Regions left unmutated in variants are reportedly the target of nearly half of spike-specific TCRs. The study found Spike-specific TCR breadth and depth rose after two AZD1222 doses.

The CDR3 runs 14 residues. Trimming cost V 4 bases and J 8 bases, with 15 bases left between them. CDR1 SGHRS and CDR2 YFSETQ come from the germline V gene. Regarding this clone: Its antigen is undetermined.

Method: immunoSEQ multiplex PCR; TCRdb's copy keeps in-frame clones and lacks some. The sample has fewer than 150,000 clones; about 90% are singletons. The sequence was collected from an adult in good health. The J gene is TRBJ1-4, the V gene TRBV5-1; D ambiguous. The source was peripheral blood, collected on day 0 of AZD1222 vaccination. For the CDR3, the DNA is TGCGCCAGCAGCACTGGTCGAGAACGCGAAAAACTGTTTTTT. Its translation is CASSTGREREKLFF.